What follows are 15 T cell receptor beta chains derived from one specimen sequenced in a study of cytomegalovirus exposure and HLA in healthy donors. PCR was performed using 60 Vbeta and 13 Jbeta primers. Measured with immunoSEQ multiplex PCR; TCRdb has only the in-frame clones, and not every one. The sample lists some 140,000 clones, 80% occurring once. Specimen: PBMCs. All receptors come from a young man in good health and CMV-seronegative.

Here the CDR3 DNA reads TGTGCCAGCAGTTTCCGGACAGCTAACACTGAAGCTTTCTTT. It yields the protein CASSFRTANTEAFF. The chain couples TRBV27 to TRBJ1-1; tentatively, D is TRBD1 (6 bases). The CDR3 is made up of 14 amino acids. V was shortened by 3 bases and J by 2 bases, with 10 bases between the two germline ends. The germline CDR1 and CDR2 sequences are MNHEY and SMNVEV (reference sequence).

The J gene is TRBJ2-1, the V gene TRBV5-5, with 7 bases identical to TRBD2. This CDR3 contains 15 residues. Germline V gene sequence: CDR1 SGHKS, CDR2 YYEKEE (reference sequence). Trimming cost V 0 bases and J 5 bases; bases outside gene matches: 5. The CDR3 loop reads CASSLGSGTDNEQFF. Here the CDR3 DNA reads TGTGCCAGCAGCTTGGGCAGCGGGACCGACAATGAGCAGTTCTTC.

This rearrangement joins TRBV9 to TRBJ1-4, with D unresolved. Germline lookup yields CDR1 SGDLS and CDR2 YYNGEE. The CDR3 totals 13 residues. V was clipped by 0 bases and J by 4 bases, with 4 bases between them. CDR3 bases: TGTGCCAGCAGCGTAGGAGTTAATGAAAAACTGTTTTTT. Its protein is CASSVGVNEKLFF.

The CDR3 sequence: CASSFTAKETQYF. DNA of the CDR3: TGTGCCAGCAGCTTTACAGCCAAAGAGACCCAGTACTTC. This chain connects TRBV7-8 to TRBJ2-5; D call uncertain. V was cut by 3 bases and J by 3 bases, with 8 bases left in between. There are 13 residues in the CDR3. CDR1 and CDR2 (germline): SGHVS, FQNEAQ. Combining the CDR3 with reference TRBV7-8 and TRBJ2-5 gives the whole variable domain GAGVSQSPRYKVAKRGQDVALRCDPISGHVSLFWYQQALGQGPEFLTYFQNEAQLDKSGLPSDRFFAERPEGSVSTLKIQRTQQEDSAVYLCASSFTAKETQYFGPGTRLLVL.

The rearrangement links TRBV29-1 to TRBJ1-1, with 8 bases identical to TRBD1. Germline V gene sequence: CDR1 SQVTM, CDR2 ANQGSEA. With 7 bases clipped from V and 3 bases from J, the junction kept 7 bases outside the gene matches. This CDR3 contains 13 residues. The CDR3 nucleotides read TGCAGCGGGGGAGACAGGGGTCACACTGAAGCTTTCTTT. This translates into CSGGDRGHTEAFF.

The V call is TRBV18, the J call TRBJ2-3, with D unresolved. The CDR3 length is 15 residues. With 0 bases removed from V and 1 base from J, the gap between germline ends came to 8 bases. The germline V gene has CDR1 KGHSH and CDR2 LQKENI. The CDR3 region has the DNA TGTGCCAGCTCACCACCAACAGCCCGCACAGATACGCAGTATTTT. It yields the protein CASSPPTARTDTQYF.

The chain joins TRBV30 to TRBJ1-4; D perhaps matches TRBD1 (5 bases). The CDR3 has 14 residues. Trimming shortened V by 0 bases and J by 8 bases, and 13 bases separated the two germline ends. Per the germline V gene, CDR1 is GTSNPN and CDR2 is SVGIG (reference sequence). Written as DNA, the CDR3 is TGTGCCTGGAGTGTAGGGCAGGGAGGCGAAAAACTGTTTTTT. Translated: CAWSVGQGGEKLFF.

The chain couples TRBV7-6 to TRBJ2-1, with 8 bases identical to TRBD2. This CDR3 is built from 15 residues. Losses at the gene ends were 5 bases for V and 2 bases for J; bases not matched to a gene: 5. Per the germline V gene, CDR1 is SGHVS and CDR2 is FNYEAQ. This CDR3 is CASSRQAGAYNEQFF. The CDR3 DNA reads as TGTGCCAGCAGCCGTCAAGCGGGAGCCTACAATGAGCAGTTCTTC. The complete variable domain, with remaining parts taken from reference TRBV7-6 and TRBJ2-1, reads GAGVSQSPRYKVTKRGQDVALRCDPISGHVSLYWYRQALGQGPEFLTYFNYEAQQDKSGLPNDRFSAERPEGSISTLTIQRTEQRDSAMYRCASSRQAGAYNEQFFGPGTRLTVL.

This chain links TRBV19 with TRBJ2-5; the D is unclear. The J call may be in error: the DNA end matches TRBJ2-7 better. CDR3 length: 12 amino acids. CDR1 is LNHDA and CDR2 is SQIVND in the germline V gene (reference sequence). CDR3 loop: CASSPGAYEQYF. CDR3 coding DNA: TGTGCCAGTAGTCCGGGTGCCTACGAGCAGTACTTC.

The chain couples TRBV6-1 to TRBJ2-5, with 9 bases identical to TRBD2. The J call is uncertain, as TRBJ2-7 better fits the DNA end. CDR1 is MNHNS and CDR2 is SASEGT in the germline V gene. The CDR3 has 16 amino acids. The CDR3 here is CASSEAAASGTYEQYF. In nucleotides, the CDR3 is TGTGCCAGCAGTGAAGCAGCGGCTAGCGGGACCTACGAGCAGTACTTC.

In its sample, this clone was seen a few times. CDR3: CASSFSGDEQYF. The DNA of the CDR3 is TGTGCCAGCAGCTTTTCAGGGGACGAGCAGTACTTC. The J gene is TRBJ2-7, the V gene TRBV11-2; the D gene is possibly TRBD1 (6 bases). CDR3 length equals 12 residues. Germline V lookup: CDR1 SGHAT, CDR2 FQNNGV. V was cut by 3 bases and J by 5 bases, with 8 bases left in between. The full variable domain, with the rest looked up from reference TRBV11-2 and TRBJ2-7, is EAGVAQSPRYKIIEKRQSVAFWCNPISGHATLYWYQQILGQGPKLLIQFQNNGVVDDSQLPKDRFSAERLKGVDSTLKIQPAKLEDSAVYLCASSFSGDEQYFGPGTRLTVT.

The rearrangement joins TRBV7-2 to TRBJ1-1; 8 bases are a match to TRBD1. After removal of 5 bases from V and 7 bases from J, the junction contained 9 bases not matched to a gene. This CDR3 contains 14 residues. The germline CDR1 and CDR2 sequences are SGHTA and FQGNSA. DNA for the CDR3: TGTGCCAGCAGCGCAGGACAGGGCTCTATTGAAGCTTTCTTT. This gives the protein CASSAGQGSIEAFF.

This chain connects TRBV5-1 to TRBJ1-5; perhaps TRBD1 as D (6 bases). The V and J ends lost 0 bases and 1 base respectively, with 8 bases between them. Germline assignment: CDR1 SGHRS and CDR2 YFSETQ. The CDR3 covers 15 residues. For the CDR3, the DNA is TGCGCCAGCAGCTTGGATACAGGGAGCAATCAGCCCCAGCATTTT. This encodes CASSLDTGSNQPQHF.

CDR3 region: CASSPGLAGGPDTGELFF. CDR3 DNA: TGTGCCAGCAGCCCTGGGCTAGCGGGAGGGCCGGACACCGGGGAGCTGTTTTTT. The V call is TRBV9, the J call TRBJ2-2; 12 positions agree with TRBD2. CDR1 and CDR2 from the germline V gene are SGDLS and YYNGEE. The length of the CDR3 is 18 residues. With 4 bases clipped from V and 3 bases from J, the junction kept 10 bases outside the gene matches.

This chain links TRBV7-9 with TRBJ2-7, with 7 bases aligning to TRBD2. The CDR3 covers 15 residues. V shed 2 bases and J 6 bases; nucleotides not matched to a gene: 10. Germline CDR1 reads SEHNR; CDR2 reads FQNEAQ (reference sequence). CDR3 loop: CASSLMAGAVSEQYF. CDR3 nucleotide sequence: TGTGCCAGCAGCTTAATGGCGGGAGCAGTTTCCGAGCAGTACTTC.